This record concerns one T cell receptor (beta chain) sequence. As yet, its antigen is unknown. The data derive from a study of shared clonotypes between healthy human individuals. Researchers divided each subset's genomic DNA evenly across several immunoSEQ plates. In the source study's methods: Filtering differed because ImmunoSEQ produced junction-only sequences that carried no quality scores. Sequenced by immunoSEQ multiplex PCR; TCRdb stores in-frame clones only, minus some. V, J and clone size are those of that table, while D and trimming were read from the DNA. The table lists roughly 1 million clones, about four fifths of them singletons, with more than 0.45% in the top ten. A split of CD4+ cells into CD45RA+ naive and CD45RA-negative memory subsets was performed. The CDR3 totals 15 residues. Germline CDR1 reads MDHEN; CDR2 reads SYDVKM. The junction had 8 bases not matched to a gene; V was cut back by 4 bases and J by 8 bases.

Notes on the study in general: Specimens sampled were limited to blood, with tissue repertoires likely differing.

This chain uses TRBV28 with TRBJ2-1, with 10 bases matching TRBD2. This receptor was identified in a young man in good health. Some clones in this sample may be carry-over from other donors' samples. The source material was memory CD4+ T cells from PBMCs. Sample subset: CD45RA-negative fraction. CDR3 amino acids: CASSSAAGGPYEQFF. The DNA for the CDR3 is TGTGCCAGCAGTTCTGCAGCGGGAGGGCCCTATGAGCAGTTCTTC.